This TCR beta chain appears in the sequencing data of a study of T-cell memory formation after mild COVID-19. Study information: Clustering of TCRs was largely donor specific.

Remarks on this clonotype: Its antigen is not identified.

The germline CDR1 and CDR2 sequences are SGHNT and YYREEE (reference sequence). The junction had 13 bases not matched to a gene; V was cut back by 4 bases and J by 15 bases. This CDR3 comprises 13 residues. General study results and limits: Some clones that responded were present in memory (sampled pre-infection), which suggests cross-reactive memory joined. The authors did not confirm SARS-CoV-2 specificity of second-wave clones peaking day 37. CD4+ bias marked clones expanding day 15 to 37, unlike balanced contracting clones.

TCRdb called the 5' RACE reads again in MiXCR, with one record for every CDR3 protein. The data show fewer than 250,000 distinct CDR3 sequences, with about 10% seen just once and approximately 2.8% held by the top ten. Input material: PBMCs or a T cell subset sorted from them (not recorded which). The clonotype originates from a man aged 18 to 29 who had mild COVID-19 (a few samples of this study predate the infection). Cell type and time point are not known. The chain is built from TRBV5-4 and TRBJ2-3; 8 bases map to TRBD1. For the CDR3, the DNA is TGTGCCAGCAGCCGAGGAGGCGGGACAGGCTCATATTTT. It is translated as CASSRGGGTGSYF.